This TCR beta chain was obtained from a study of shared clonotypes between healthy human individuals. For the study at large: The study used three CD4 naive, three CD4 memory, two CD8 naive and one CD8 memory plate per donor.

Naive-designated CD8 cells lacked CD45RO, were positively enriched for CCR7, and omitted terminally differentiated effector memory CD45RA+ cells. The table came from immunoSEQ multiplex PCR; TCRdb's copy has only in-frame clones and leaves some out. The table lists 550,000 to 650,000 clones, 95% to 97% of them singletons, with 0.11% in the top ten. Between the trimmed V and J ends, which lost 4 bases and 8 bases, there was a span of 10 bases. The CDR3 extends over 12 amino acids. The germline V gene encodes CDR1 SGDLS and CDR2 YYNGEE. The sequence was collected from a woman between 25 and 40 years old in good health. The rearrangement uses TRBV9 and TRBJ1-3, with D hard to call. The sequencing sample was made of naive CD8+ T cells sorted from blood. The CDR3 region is CASSPFGDTIYF. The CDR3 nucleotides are TGTGCCAGCAGCCCCTTTGGGGACACCATATATTTT.